These T cell receptor beta chains were read from a single sample in a study of T cells in Graves' hyperthyroidism and ophthalmopathy. MiXCR was run by TCRdb on the multiplex PCR reads, yielding one entry per CDR3 protein. Seen here are approximately 640,000 distinct CDR3 sequences, about 45% observed once, and the top ten hold roughly 6.5%. Sequenced input: peripheral blood or thyroid tissue (not recorded which). These receptor sequences come from an adult man with Graves' disease, either hyperthyroidism or ophthalmopathy (not recorded which). CDR3s include the opening cysteine and the closing phenylalanine or tryptophan. D genes are given only for firm matches. Rows may omit the clone size; those that give it use once, few, many or a size class.

v_gene: TRBV7-9
j_gene: TRBJ2-2
abundance: once
d_gene: -
CDR3nt: TGTGCCAGCACCAACCCCTCTGGCGGGGAAAGCACCGGGGAGCTGTTTTTT
CDR3aa: CASTNPSGGESTGELFF

v_gene: TRBV7-9
j_gene: TRBJ2-7
abundance: -
d_gene: -
CDR3nt: TGTGCCAGCAGCTCCGGGATCTCCTTAACCTACGAGCAGTACTTC
CDR3aa: CASSSGISLTYEQYF

v_gene: TRBV29-1
j_gene: TRBJ1-1
abundance: -
d_gene: TRBD1
CDR3nt: TGCAGCAGTGACAGGGCGAACACTGAAGCTTTCTTT
CDR3aa: CSSDRANTEAFF

v_gene: TRBV20-1
j_gene: TRBJ1-5
abundance: once
d_gene: TRBD1
CDR3nt: TGCAGTGCGACGGACAGGGGGTACAATCAGCCCCAGCATTTT
CDR3aa: CSATDRGYNQPQHF

v_gene: TRBV19
j_gene: TRBJ2-7
abundance: -
d_gene: -
CDR3nt: TGTGCCAGTAGTACCCGGACAGCTCCCGATGGTTACGAGCAGTACTTC
CDR3aa: CASSTRTAPDGYEQYF

v_gene: TRBV12-3/TRBV12-4
j_gene: TRBJ1-6
abundance: few
d_gene: TRBD1
CDR3nt: TGTGCCAGCAGTTTGGGTCGGACAGGGGGCTATAATTCACCCCTCCACTTT
CDR3aa: CASSLGRTGGYNSPLHF

v_gene: TRBV7-8
j_gene: TRBJ1-6
abundance: -
d_gene: TRBD1
CDR3nt: TGTGCCAGCAGTTCTTGGGCAGGGGGACCGAACCTCCACTTT
CDR3aa: CASSSWAGGPNLHF

v_gene: TRBV7-9
j_gene: TRBJ2-6
abundance: few
d_gene: TRBD2
CDR3nt: TGTGCCAGCAGCTCTAGAGGGAAGCCGGGACTAGCGGACTCTGGGGCCAACGTCCTGACTTTC
CDR3aa: CASSSRGKPGLADSGANVLTF

v_gene: TRBV7-8
j_gene: TRBJ2-5
abundance: few
d_gene: TRBD2
CDR3nt: TGTGCCAGCAGCGGACGGATTAGCGGGGGACACCAAGAGACCCAGTACTTC
CDR3aa: CASSGRISGGHQETQYF

v_gene: TRBV12-3/TRBV12-4
j_gene: TRBJ1-2
abundance: few
d_gene: TRBD1
CDR3nt: TGTGCCAGCAACACAGGGGGAGGTTACTATGGCTACACCTTC
CDR3aa: CASNTGGGYYGYTF

v_gene: TRBV12-3/TRBV12-4
j_gene: TRBJ2-7
abundance: few
d_gene: -
CDR3nt: TGTGCCAGCAGTGAATTGTCACATTTCGGAGACGAGCAGTACTTC
CDR3aa: CASSELSHFGDEQYF

v_gene: TRBV30
j_gene: TRBJ1-4
abundance: -
d_gene: -
CDR3nt: TGTGCCTGGAGTGTCGGAGCTAATGAAAAACTGTTTTTT
CDR3aa: CAWSVGANEKLFF

v_gene: TRBV7-9
j_gene: TRBJ1-1
abundance: few
d_gene: -
CDR3nt: TGTGCCAGCAGCTTACCCGGGAGGATGAACACTGAAGCTTTCTTT
CDR3aa: CASSLPGRMNTEAFF

v_gene: TRBV29-1
j_gene: TRBJ1-4
abundance: once
d_gene: -
CDR3nt: TGCAGCGCGCCAGGGACGGGAAAACTGTTTTTT
CDR3aa: CSAPGTGKLFF

v_gene: TRBV7-9
j_gene: TRBJ1-4
abundance: -
d_gene: -
CDR3nt: TGTGCCAGCAGCCAATTTAACATGTGGGATGAAAAACTGTTTTTT
CDR3aa: CASSQFNMWDEKLFF

v_gene: TRBV7-2
j_gene: TRBJ1-6
abundance: -
d_gene: TRBD1
CDR3nt: TGTGCCAGCAGCAATGGACAGGGACCGGCTTCACCCCTCCACTTT
CDR3aa: CASSNGQGPASPLHF

v_gene: TRBV7-2
j_gene: TRBJ2-7
abundance: -
d_gene: -
CDR3nt: TGTGCCAGCAGCTTGGCCGGACCCGGGACATCTGACTACGAGCAGTACTTC
CDR3aa: CASSLAGPGTSDYEQYF

v_gene: TRBV20-1
j_gene: TRBJ2-5
abundance: -
d_gene: TRBD1
CDR3nt: TGCACTGCCAAGACAGGGTTGGAGACCCAGTACTTC
CDR3aa: CTAKTGLETQYF

v_gene: TRBV28
j_gene: TRBJ2-5
abundance: -
d_gene: TRBD2
CDR3nt: TGTGCCAGCACCAACGGCGGTCTAGCGGAACAAGAGACCCAGTACTTC
CDR3aa: CASTNGGLAEQETQYF

v_gene: TRBV7-8
j_gene: TRBJ1-6
abundance: -
d_gene: -
CDR3nt: TGTGCCAGCAGCTTATTAGGGGATTTATCTAATTCACCCCTCCACTTT
CDR3aa: CASSLLGDLSNSPLHF

v_gene: TRBV7-9
j_gene: TRBJ2-2
abundance: -
d_gene: TRBD2
CDR3nt: TGTGCCAGCAGCTTAGTCGCTAGCGGGAGAGGGGCCACCGGGGAGCTGTTTTTT
CDR3aa: CASSLVASGRGATGELFF

v_gene: TRBV11-3
j_gene: TRBJ2-7
abundance: few
d_gene: TRBD1
CDR3nt: TGTGCCAGCACGTCCCCGGGACAGGGTTACGAGCAGTACTTC
CDR3aa: CASTSPGQGYEQYF

v_gene: TRBV11-2
j_gene: TRBJ1-1
abundance: -
d_gene: TRBD1
CDR3nt: TGTGCCAGCAGCTTAGGGACAGGGGGAATGAACACTGAAGCTTTCTTT
CDR3aa: CASSLGTGGMNTEAFF

v_gene: TRBV7-7
j_gene: TRBJ2-5
abundance: -
d_gene: -
CDR3nt: TGTGCCAGCAGCCTAAGATCAGGGGGGTTACGGGAGACCCAGTACTTC
CDR3aa: CASSLRSGGLRETQYF

v_gene: TRBV25-1
j_gene: TRBJ1-2
abundance: many
d_gene: -
CDR3nt: TGTGCCAGCAGTCAGCAAGCATCGTACGGCTACACCTTC
CDR3aa: CASSQQASYGYTF

v_gene: TRBV7-6
j_gene: TRBJ2-7
abundance: -
d_gene: TRBD2
CDR3nt: TGTGCCAGCAGCTCTCTACCCATGAGGACTAGCTTCAACGAGCAGTACTTC
CDR3aa: CASSSLPMRTSFNEQYF

v_gene: TRBV9
j_gene: TRBJ1-2
abundance: -
d_gene: TRBD1
CDR3nt: TGTGCCAGCAGCGGGGGACAGGGCGGAGGGTATGGCTACACCTTC
CDR3aa: CASSGGQGGGYGYTF

v_gene: TRBV7-2
j_gene: TRBJ2-7
abundance: -
d_gene: -
CDR3nt: TGTGCCAGCAGCTTTGAGGGGCGCCGCGACGAGCAGTACTTC
CDR3aa: CASSFEGRRDEQYF

v_gene: TRBV2
j_gene: TRBJ2-7
abundance: -
d_gene: -
CDR3nt: TGTGCCAGCAGTTTACAGGGAATCTCCTACGAGCAGTACTTC
CDR3aa: CASSLQGISYEQYF

v_gene: TRBV29-1
j_gene: TRBJ1-5
abundance: many
d_gene: TRBD1
CDR3nt: TGCAGCGTTGGACAGGGGAGCAATCAGCCCCAGCATTTT
CDR3aa: CSVGQGSNQPQHF

v_gene: TRBV7-3
j_gene: TRBJ1-1
abundance: -
d_gene: -
CDR3nt: TGTGCCAGCAGCTTATACGCAGGGGTGAACACTGAAGCTTTCTTT
CDR3aa: CASSLYAGVNTEAFF

v_gene: TRBV14
j_gene: TRBJ1-1
abundance: -
d_gene: -
CDR3nt: TGTGCCAGCAGCCCACAAGGGGCCAGGGCTTCCACTGAAGCTTTCTTT
CDR3aa: CASSPQGARASTEAFF

v_gene: TRBV9
j_gene: TRBJ1-5
abundance: -
d_gene: TRBD1
CDR3nt: TGTGCCAGCAGCGAACAGGGGACGTGGCAGCCCCAGCATTTT
CDR3aa: CASSEQGTWQPQHF

v_gene: TRBV24-1
j_gene: TRBJ2-2
abundance: many
d_gene: -
CDR3nt: TGTGCCACCAGTGACCCAGGTCGCGGGGAGCTGTTTTTT
CDR3aa: CATSDPGRGELFF

v_gene: TRBV15
j_gene: TRBJ2-7
abundance: -
d_gene: TRBD1
CDR3nt: TGTGCCACCAGCACTAGTTTCGGACAGGGGGAAGGATCCTACGAGCAGTACTTC
CDR3aa: CATSTSFGQGEGSYEQYF

v_gene: TRBV9
j_gene: TRBJ1-5
abundance: -
d_gene: TRBD1
CDR3nt: TGTGCCAGCAGCGTAGACAGGGGAGGCTTCAATCAGCCCCAGCATTTT
CDR3aa: CASSVDRGGFNQPQHF

v_gene: TRBV25-1
j_gene: TRBJ1-2
abundance: few
d_gene: TRBD1
CDR3nt: TGTGCCAGCGTTGGAGGGGGCAGTGGCTACACCTTC
CDR3aa: CASVGGGSGYTF

v_gene: TRBV6-5
j_gene: TRBJ1-1
abundance: few
d_gene: -
CDR3nt: TGTGCCAGCAGTGTAAGCCGGGGGAACACTGAAGCTTTCTTT
CDR3aa: CASSVSRGNTEAFF

v_gene: TRBV7-2
j_gene: TRBJ1-2
abundance: -
d_gene: TRBD1
CDR3nt: TGTGCCAGCAGCTCCTCCGGGACAGGGCATGGCTACACCTTC
CDR3aa: CASSSSGTGHGYTF

v_gene: TRBV2
j_gene: TRBJ1-4
abundance: -
d_gene: TRBD1
CDR3nt: TGTGCCAGCAGTGAAAGGTGGGGGACAGGGGTGAATGAAAAACTGTTTTTT
CDR3aa: CASSERWGTGVNEKLFF

v_gene: TRBV11-1
j_gene: TRBJ2-5
abundance: -
d_gene: -
CDR3nt: TGTGCCAGCAGCTTAGAAACAGGGCAAGAGACCCAGTACTTC
CDR3aa: CASSLETGQETQYF

v_gene: TRBV6-5
j_gene: TRBJ1-6
abundance: -
d_gene: -
CDR3nt: TGTGCCTGCGAGAGAACGGGGGATTCACCCCTCCACTTT
CDR3aa: CACERTGDSPLHF

v_gene: TRBV7-6
j_gene: TRBJ2-5
abundance: -
d_gene: -
CDR3nt: TGTGCCAGCAGCTTAGCGGGAGAACCGGAGACCCAGTACTTC
CDR3aa: CASSLAGEPETQYF

v_gene: TRBV10-3
j_gene: TRBJ2-5
abundance: few
d_gene: -
CDR3nt: TGTGCCAGCAGTTACTCCGCCTTCGAGGGAGACCAAGAGACCCAGTACTTC
CDR3aa: CASSYSAFEGDQETQYF

v_gene: TRBV5-1
j_gene: TRBJ1-1
abundance: many
d_gene: -
CDR3nt: TGTGCCAGCAGCTTAGGTGGGGGGGCGGCGAACACTGAAGCTTTCTTT
CDR3aa: CASSLGGGAANTEAFF

v_gene: TRBV29-1
j_gene: TRBJ1-5
abundance: -
d_gene: -
CDR3nt: TGCAGCTTCCTGTCCGGGGGTCAGCCCCAGCATTTT
CDR3aa: CSFLSGGQPQHF

v_gene: TRBV12-3/TRBV12-4
j_gene: TRBJ1-1
abundance: -
d_gene: TRBD1
CDR3nt: TGTGCCAGCAGGGGGACAGCCTTGAACACTGAAGCTTTCTTT
CDR3aa: CASRGTALNTEAFF

v_gene: TRBV15
j_gene: TRBJ1-2
abundance: -
d_gene: -
CDR3nt: TGTGCCACCAGCAGAGAATATCTGAAGCCCCACTATGGCTACACCTTC
CDR3aa: CATSREYLKPHYGYTF

v_gene: TRBV7-9
j_gene: TRBJ1-6
abundance: many
d_gene: -
CDR3nt: TGTGCCAGCAGCCCGGACAGCTATAATTCACCCCTCCACTTT
CDR3aa: CASSPDSYNSPLHF